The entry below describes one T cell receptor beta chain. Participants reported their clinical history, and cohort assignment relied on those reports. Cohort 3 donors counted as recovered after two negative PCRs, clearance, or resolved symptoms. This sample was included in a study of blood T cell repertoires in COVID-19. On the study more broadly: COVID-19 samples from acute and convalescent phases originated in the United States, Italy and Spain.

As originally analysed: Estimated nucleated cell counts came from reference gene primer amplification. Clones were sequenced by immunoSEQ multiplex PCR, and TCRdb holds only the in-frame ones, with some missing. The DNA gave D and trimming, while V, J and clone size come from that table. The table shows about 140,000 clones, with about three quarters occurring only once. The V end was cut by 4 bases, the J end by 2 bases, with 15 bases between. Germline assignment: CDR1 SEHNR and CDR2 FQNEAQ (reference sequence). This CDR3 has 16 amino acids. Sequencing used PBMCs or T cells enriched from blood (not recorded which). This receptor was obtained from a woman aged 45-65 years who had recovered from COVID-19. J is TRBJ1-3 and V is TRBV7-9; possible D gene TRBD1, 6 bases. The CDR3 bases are TGTGCCAGCAGCTGGCTACAGGGAGGGACTGGAAACACCATATATTTT. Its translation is CASSWLQGGTGNTIYF.